The table lists the clone carrying this T cell receptor beta chain with a count of one. No antigen is known for it. Researchers ran the PCR with 60 Vbeta and 13 Jbeta primers. The assay was immunoSEQ multiplex PCR, and TCRdb's table has in-frame clones only and misses some. The sample shows approximately 210,000 clones, roughly 83% of them seen only once. These data originate in a study of cytomegalovirus exposure and HLA in healthy donors. Study-wide results and caveats: As immune exposure information, only CMV serostatus was available. It was assumed in the presence/absence analyses that sequencing depth was roughly uniform across donors.

V gave up 1 base and J gave up 4 bases; unmatched junction bases: 8. There are 17 residues in the CDR3. Looked up from germline, CDR1 is LNHDA and CDR2 is SQIVND (reference sequence). V is TRBV19 and J is TRBJ2-3; 10 bases match TRBD1. Sequencing used PBMCs. The TCR comes from a male donor in good health and CMV-seropositive. CDR3 sequence (DNA): TGTGCCAGTAGTATAGGATCCGGGACAGGGGTTGCAGATACGCAGTATTTT. Its protein product is CASSIGSGTGVADTQYF. Drawing the rest from reference TRBV19 and TRBJ2-3, the complete variable domain is DGGITQSPKYLFRKEGQNVTLSCEQNLNHDAMYWYRQDPGQGLRLIYYSQIVNDFQKGDIAEGYSVSREKKESFPLTVTSAQKNPTAFYLCASSIGSGTGVADTQYFGPGTRLTVL.